This TCR beta chain was obtained from a study of T cells in Graves' hyperthyroidism and ophthalmopathy. This clonotype was observed a handful of times. The antigen remains undetermined. V dropped 10 bases and J dropped 2 bases, with 11 bases sitting between them. This CDR3 is 13 amino acids long. Germline CDR1 and CDR2: ENHRY and SYGVKD. Uncontrolled infection, other autoimmune disease, pregnancy or lactation barred patients from enrollment. Clinical symptoms, serum thyroxine, TRAb, thyroid ultrasound and orbital computed tomography informed diagnoses. The investigators amplified TCR beta CDR3 regions from RNA transcripts. HTBI primers were used for first-round RT-PCR of the TCR CDR3. MiXCR, applied by TCRdb to the multiplex PCR reads, yields one record per CDR3 protein. The data show roughly 560,000 distinct CDR3 sequences, roughly 15% seen once. Overall study results and limits: In the blood, most expanded thyroid clonotypes above 0.001 appeared as well.

V is TRBV10-3 and J is TRBJ2-2; D not certain. The origin of this receptor is a woman in her forties with Graves' ophthalmopathy. The specimen was blood. CDR3: CATLEINTGELFF. CDR3 coding DNA: TGTGCCACCTTAGAGATCAACACCGGGGAGCTGTTTTTT.